The clone carrying this TCR beta chain came up a few times. The data belong to a study of T cell repertoires in cytomegalovirus infection. Each CDR3 protein gets one entry after TCRdb re-called the reads with MiXCR. The sample has about 360,000 distinct CDR3 sequences; 15% to 20% are singletons. Germline CDR1 reads SGHVS; CDR2 reads FNYEAQ. This CDR3 region has 10 residues. Trimming took off 11 bases at V and 10 bases at J, with 12 bases between the two ends. Specimen: PBMCs. The chain carries TRBV7-6 and TRBJ2-1; D gene unclear. The TCR comes from a human donor in good health (CMV status not recorded). Some clones in this sample may be carry-over from other donors' samples. CDR3 amino acids: CASEGPEQFF. CDR3 nucleotides: TGTGCCTCCGAAGGCCCAGAGCAGTTCTTC.